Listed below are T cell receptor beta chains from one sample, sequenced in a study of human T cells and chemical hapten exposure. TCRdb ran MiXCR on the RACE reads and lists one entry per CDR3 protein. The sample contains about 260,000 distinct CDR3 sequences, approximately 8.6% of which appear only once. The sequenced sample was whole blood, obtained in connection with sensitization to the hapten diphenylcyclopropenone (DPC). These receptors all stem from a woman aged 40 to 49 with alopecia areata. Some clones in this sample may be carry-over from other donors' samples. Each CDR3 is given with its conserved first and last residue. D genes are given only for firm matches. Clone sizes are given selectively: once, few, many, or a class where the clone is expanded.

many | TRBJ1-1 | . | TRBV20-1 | CSARDVYRMNTEAFF | TGCAGTGCTAGAGATGTTTACAGAATGAACACTGAAGCTTTCTTT
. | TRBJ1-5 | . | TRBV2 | CASSAQGTNQPQHF | TGTGCCAGCAGTGCCCAGGGGACTAATCAGCCCCAGCATTTT
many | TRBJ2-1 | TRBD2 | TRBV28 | CASSSQDLRLASSYNEQFF | TGTGCCAGCAGTTCACAAGACCTTAGACTAGCCAGCTCCTACAATGAGCAGTTCTTC
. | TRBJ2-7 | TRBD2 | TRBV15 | CATSTGTSGKTYEQYF | TGTGCCACCAGCACCGGGACTAGCGGGAAGACCTACGAGCAGTACTTC
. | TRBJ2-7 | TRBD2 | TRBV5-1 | CASSQTSGLREEQYF | TGCGCCAGCAGCCAGACTAGCGGGTTGCGTGAGGAGCAGTACTTC
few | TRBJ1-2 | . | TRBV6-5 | CASSLNKNYGYTF | TGTGCCAGCAGTTTAAACAAGAACTATGGCTACACCTTC
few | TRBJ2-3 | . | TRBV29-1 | CSVEDGVGGATDTQYF | TGCAGCGTTGAAGATGGAGTTGGGGGAGCGACAGATACGCAGTATTTT
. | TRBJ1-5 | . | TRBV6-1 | CASSEYPRGYGNQPQHF | TGTGCCAGCAGTGAATACCCGAGAGGGTATGGAAATCAGCCCCAGCATTTT
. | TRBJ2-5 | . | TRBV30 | CAWSPGVQETQYF | TGTGCCTGGAGTCCAGGGGTCCAAGAGACCCAGTACTTC
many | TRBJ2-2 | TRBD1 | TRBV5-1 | CASSLKTGSTGELFF | TGCGCCAGCAGCTTAAAGACAGGGAGTACCGGGGAGCTGTTTTTT
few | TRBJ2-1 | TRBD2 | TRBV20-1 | CSAPRGAGGLTYNEQFF | TGCAGTGCGCCCCGGGGGGCGGGAGGTTTGACCTACAATGAGCAGTTCTTC
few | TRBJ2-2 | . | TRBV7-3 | CASASGPTNTGELFF | TGTGCCAGCGCTTCAGGGCCTACGAACACCGGGGAGCTGTTTTTT
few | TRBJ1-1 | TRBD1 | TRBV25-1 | CANSGQGATEAFF | TGTGCCAACTCGGGACAGGGGGCCACTGAAGCTTTCTTT
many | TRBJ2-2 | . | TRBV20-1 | CSARVLGPGELFF | TGCAGTGCTAGAGTTCTGGGTCCCGGGGAGCTGTTTTTT
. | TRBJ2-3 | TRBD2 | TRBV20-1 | CSARSGTSGSTDTQYF | TGCAGTGCTAGATCTGGGACTAGCGGGAGCACAGATACGCAGTATTTT
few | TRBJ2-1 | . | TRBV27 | CASSLLQLDEQFF | TGTGCCAGCAGTTTACTCCAACTGGATGAGCAGTTCTTC
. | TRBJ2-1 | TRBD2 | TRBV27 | CASSPAIRSGNNEQFF | TGTGCCAGCAGCCCCGCCATTCGTAGCGGGAACAATGAGCAGTTCTTC
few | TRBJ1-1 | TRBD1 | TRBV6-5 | CASSYSRQGASEAFF | TGTGCCAGCAGTTACTCGAGGCAGGGGGCGAGTGAAGCTTTCTTT
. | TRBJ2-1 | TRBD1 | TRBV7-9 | CASNFPGQDNEQFF | TGTGCCAGCAATTTCCCGGGACAGGACAATGAGCAGTTCTTC
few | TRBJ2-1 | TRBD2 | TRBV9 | CASSARLAMGEQFF | TGTGCCAGCAGCGCCCGACTAGCGATGGGTGAGCAGTTCTTC
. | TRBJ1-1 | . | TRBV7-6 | CASSLAIDPALNTEAFF | TGTGCCAGCAGCTTAGCTATCGATCCGGCTTTGAACACTGAAGCTTTCTTT
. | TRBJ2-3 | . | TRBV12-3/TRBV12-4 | CASRLGSTDTQYF | TGTGCCAGCAGACTAGGGAGCACAGATACGCAGTATTTT
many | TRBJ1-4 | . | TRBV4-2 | CASSQGSGGLEEKLFF | TGTGCCAGCAGCCAAGGGTCCGGGGGGCTAGAGGAAAAACTGTTTTTT
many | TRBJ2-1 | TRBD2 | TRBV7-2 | CASSSTSFRKNNEQFF | TGTGCCAGCAGCTCGACTAGCTTTCGGAAGAACAATGAGCAGTTCTTC
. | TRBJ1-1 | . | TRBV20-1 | CSATDTPLNTEAFF | TGCAGTGCCACGGACACCCCGCTGAACACTGAAGCTTTCTTT
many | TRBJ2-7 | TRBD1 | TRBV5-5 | CASSAKGTGGYEQYF | TGTGCCAGCAGCGCGAAGGGGACAGGGGGTTACGAGCAGTACTTC
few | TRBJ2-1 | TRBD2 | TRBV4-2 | CASSSPGLGNEQFF | TGTGCCAGCTCTTCCCCGGGACTAGGCAATGAGCAGTTCTTC
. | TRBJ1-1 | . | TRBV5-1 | CASSLEPGAEAFF | TGCGCCAGCAGCTTGGAACCAGGGGCTGAAGCTTTCTTT
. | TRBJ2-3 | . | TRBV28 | CASSLADRSYF | TGTGCCAGCAGTTTAGCGGACCGGAGCTATTTT
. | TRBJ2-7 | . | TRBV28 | CASRYSGESYEQYF | TGTGCCAGCCGCTACTCAGGGGAATCCTACGAGCAGTACTTC
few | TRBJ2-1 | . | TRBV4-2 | CASSQDQGETSDEQFF | TGTGCCAGCAGCCAAGATCAAGGGGAGACGTCCGATGAGCAGTTCTTC
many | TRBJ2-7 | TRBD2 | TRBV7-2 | CASSHGTSDAASEQYF | TGTGCCAGCAGCCATGGGACTAGCGATGCGGCATCCGAGCAGTACTTC
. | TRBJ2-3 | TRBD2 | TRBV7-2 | CASSLPSGNTQYF | TGTGCCAGCAGCTTACCTAGCGGGAATACGCAGTATTTT
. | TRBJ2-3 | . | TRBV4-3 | CASSQDYGSITDTQYF | TGCGCCAGCAGCCAAGATTACGGGAGTATAACAGATACGCAGTATTTT
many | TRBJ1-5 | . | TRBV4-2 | CASSQDMRGGQIAQHF | TGTGCCAGCAGCCAAGATATGCGAGGGGGTCAAATTGCCCAGCATTTT
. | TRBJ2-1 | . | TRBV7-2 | CASSLEFSRTEQFF | TGTGCCAGCAGCTTAGAGTTCTCCAGAACCGAGCAGTTCTTC
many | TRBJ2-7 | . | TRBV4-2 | CASSNHYEQYF | TGTGCCAGCAGCAACCACTACGAGCAGTACTTC
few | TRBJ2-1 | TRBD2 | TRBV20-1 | CSARSGSSYNEQFF | TGCAGTGCTAGGAGCGGGAGTTCCTACAATGAGCAGTTCTTC
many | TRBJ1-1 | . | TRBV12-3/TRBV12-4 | CASSLQGPTEAFF | TGTGCCAGCAGTTTACAGGGTCCCACTGAAGCTTTCTTT
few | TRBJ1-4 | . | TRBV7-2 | CASSLGGTNEKLFF | TGTGCCAGCAGCTTGGGGGGGACTAATGAAAAACTGTTTTTT
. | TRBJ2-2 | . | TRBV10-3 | CAISESGQGLNTGELFF | TGTGCCATCAGTGAGTCGGGCCAGGGGCTGAACACCGGGGAGCTGTTTTTT